This T cell receptor beta chain stems from a study of T cell repertoires in aging, cancer and after chemotherapy. Study results and limitations: Age-matched healthy donors had significantly more diverse, less clonal blood TCR repertoires than untreated cancer patients.

Points on this clonotype: The antigen remains undetermined.

Rearranged V-D-J TRB sequences were amplified with a mixed TRB-A/B primer pool. TCRdb re-called the multiplex PCR reads with MiXCR, one entry per CDR3 protein. This table holds 9,500 to 13,000 distinct CDR3 sequences, about 38% found once. Peripheral blood genomic DNA, not sorted cells or RNA, was the template. This clonotype originated in a human donor in good health. Sequencing was carried out using blood.

The CDR3 reads CASSLMDWGDDKKLFF. The DNA of the CDR3 is TGTGCCAGCAGCTTGATGGATTGGGGTGATGATAAAAAACTGTTTTTT. V gene TRBV5-4 combines with J gene TRBJ1-4, with D unresolved. Trimming cost V 1 base and J 9 bases, with 19 bases left between them. Per germline, CDR1 SGHNT and CDR2 YYREEE (reference sequence). The CDR3 covers 16 residues.